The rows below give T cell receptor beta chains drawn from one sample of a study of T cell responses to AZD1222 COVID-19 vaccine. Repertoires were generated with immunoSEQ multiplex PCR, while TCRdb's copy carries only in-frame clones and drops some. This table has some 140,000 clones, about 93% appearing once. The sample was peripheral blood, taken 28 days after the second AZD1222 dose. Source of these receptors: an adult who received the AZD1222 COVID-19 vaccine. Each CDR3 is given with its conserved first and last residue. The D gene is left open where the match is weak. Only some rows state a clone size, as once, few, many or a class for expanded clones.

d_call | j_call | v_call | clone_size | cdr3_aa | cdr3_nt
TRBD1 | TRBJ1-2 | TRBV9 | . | CASSALPSDRGYGYTF | TGTGCCAGCAGCGCCCTACCCTCCGACAGGGGCTATGGCTACACCTTC
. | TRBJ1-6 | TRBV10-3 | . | CAISDRSGRDSPLHF | TGTGCCATCAGTGATAGGTCAGGGAGGGATTCACCCCTCCACTTT
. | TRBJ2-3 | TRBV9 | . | CASSVLFADTQYF | TGTGCCAGCAGCGTCTTATTCGCAGATACGCAGTATTTT
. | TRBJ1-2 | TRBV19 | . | CASSTVFKGYGYTF | TGTGCCAGTAGTACGGTCTTCAAGGGATATGGCTACACCTTC
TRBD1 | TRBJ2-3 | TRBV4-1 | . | CASSQYTGGADTQYF | TGCGCCAGCAGCCAATATACAGGGGGCGCAGATACGCAGTATTTT
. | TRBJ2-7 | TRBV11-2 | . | CASSLAGDWSYEQYF | TGTGCCAGCAGCTTAGCGGGGGACTGGTCCTACGAGCAGTACTTC
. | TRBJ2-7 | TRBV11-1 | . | CASSPNNYEQYF | TGTGCCAGCAGCCCCAACAACTACGAGCAGTACTTC
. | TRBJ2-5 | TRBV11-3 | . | CASSFKETQYF | TGTGCCAGCAGCTTCAAAGAGACCCAGTACTTC
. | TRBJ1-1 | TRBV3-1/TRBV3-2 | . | CASSQVGRPEAFF | TGTGCCAGCAGCCAAGTCGGGAGGCCTGAAGCTTTCTTT
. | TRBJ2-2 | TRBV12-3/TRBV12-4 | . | CASSPDPGELFF | TGTGCCAGCAGTCCCGACCCCGGGGAGCTGTTTTTT
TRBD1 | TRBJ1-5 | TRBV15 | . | CATNIRGPGNQPQHF | TGTGCCACCAATATCAGGGGGCCTGGCAATCAGCCCCAGCATTTT
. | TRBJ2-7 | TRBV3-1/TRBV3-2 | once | CASSPSFLQGSSYEQYF | TGTGCCAGCAGCCCATCGTTCCTTCAAGGGAGCTCCTACGAGCAGTACTTC
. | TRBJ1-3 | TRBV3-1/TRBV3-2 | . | CASSQEPGSGNTIYF | TGTGCCAGCAGCCAAGAGCCGGGCTCTGGAAACACCATATATTTT
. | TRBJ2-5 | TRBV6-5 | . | CASSYLPGTHITQYF | TGTGCCAGCAGTTACCTTCCCGGTACCCACATAACCCAGTACTTC
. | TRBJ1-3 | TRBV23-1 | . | CASSPPPNLNSGNTIYF | TGCGCCAGCAGTCCCCCACCGAATCTTAACTCCGGAAACACCATATATTTT
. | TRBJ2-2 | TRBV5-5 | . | CASSLGVGPGTNTGELFF | TGTGCCAGCAGCTTGGGGGTTGGGCCGGGGACGAACACCGGGGAGCTGTTTTTT
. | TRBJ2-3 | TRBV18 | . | CASSPLAGTDTQYF | TGTGCCAGCTCACCACTGGCAGGCACAGATACGCAGTATTTT
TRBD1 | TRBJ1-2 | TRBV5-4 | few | CASSTDRDYGYTF | TGTGCCAGCAGCACCGACAGGGACTATGGCTACACCTTC
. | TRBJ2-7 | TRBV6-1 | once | CASSRVPHSYEQYF | TGTGCCAGCAGCCGCGTGCCCCACTCCTACGAGCAGTACTTC
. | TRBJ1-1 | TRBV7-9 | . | CASSPFQTEAFF | TGTGCCAGCAGCCCATTTCAAACTGAAGCTTTCTTT
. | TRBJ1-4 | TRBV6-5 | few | CASSYTQGLNEKLFF | TGTGCCAGCAGTTACACACAGGGCCTTAATGAAAAACTGTTTTTT
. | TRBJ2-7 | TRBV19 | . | CASSIDANSYEQYF | TGTGCCAGTAGTATAGATGCCAACTCCTACGAGCAGTACTTC
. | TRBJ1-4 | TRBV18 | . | CASSSDREKLFF | TGTGCCAGCTCATCCGACCGTGAAAAACTGTTTTTT
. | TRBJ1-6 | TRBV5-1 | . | CASRKWGARGRSPLHF | TGCGCCAGCCGAAAGTGGGGGGCGCGGGGGCGTTCACCCCTCCACTTT
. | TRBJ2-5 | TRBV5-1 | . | CASSLVRVETQYF | TGCGCCAGCAGCTTGGTCCGGGTAGAGACCCAGTACTTC
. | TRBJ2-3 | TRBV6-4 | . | CASSDSRDGGSDTQYF | TGTGCCAGCAGTGACTCTCGGGACGGGGGCTCAGATACGCAGTATTTT
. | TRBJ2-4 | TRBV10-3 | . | CAISESRDENIQYF | TGTGCCATCAGTGAGTCAAGGGACGAAAACATTCAGTACTTC